The present T cell receptor (beta chain) was sequenced within a study of T cells expressing NK-cell markers. About the research overall: HCMV serostatus: most of the eight sequenced donors positive, one negative.

Each CDR3 protein gets one entry in TCRdb, which reprocessed the 5' RACE reads and gives no DNA. Its listing shows some 600,000 distinct CDR3 sequences. Germline CDR1 is DFQATT and CDR2 is SNEGSKA (reference sequence). The length of the CDR3 is 17 residues. The receptor was isolated from a man between 18 and 29 years old in good health. The J gene is TRBJ2-3, the V gene TRBV20-1; the TCRdb D gene call, TRBD2, has no DNA to confirm it. The specimen was blood T cells: a sorted CD56 or NKG2C T cell subset, CD4+ or CD8+ T cells, or bulk PBMC T cells (not recorded which). The CDR3 loop is CSARYPGLAGSTDTQYF.